This T cell receptor (beta chain) came from a study of T cells in Graves' hyperthyroidism and ophthalmopathy. In this sample, this clonotype turned up many times. V lost 7 bases, J lost 4 bases, and 19 bases lay in between. Per the germline V gene, CDR1 is SQVTM and CDR2 is ANQGSEA. The CDR3 has 14 residues. RNA transcripts were the template for amplifying TCR beta CDR3 regions. During a first-round RT-PCR of the TCR CDR3, the HTBI primer set was used. MiXCR was run by TCRdb on the multiplex PCR reads, yielding one entry per CDR3 protein. This table has under 300,000 distinct CDR3 sequences, approximately 14% appearing once.

Sequenced material: blood. The receptor was derived from a woman aged 40 to 55 with Graves' hyperthyroidism. This sequence joins TRBV29-1 and TRBJ2-5; no definite D call. In DNA, the CDR3 is TGCAGCGCCAGGAAGTCCAAAGGCCCAGAGACCCAGTACTTC. Translated: CSARKSKGPETQYF.